These T cell receptor beta chains were read from a single sample in a study of T cell changes during pregnancy in multiple sclerosis. The data were produced by immunoSEQ multiplex PCR, yet TCRdb's version contains in-frame clones alone and is incomplete. The sample includes about 54,000 clones, 80% to 95% of them seen just once. The starting material was peripheral blood, obtained after pregnancy. Every receptor here comes from a female donor in good health, enrolled as a control in a pregnancy study. Both conserved end residues are part of each CDR3. The D gene is left open where the match is weak. Size values are once, few and many counts, or a class for expanded clones, and some rows have none.

length: 15; J: TRBJ2-1; size: NA; D: TRBD2; V: TRBV5-1; DNA: TGCGCCAGCAGCCCGATAGCGGGAGAGCGAAATGAGCAGTTCTTC; CDR3: CASSPIAGERNEQFF
length: 16; J: TRBJ2-1; size: NA; D: TRBD2; V: TRBV5-1; DNA: TGCGCCAGCAGCTTGGATAGCGGGGGGGCATCGGCTGAGCAGTTCTTC; CDR3: CASSLDSGGASAEQFF
length: 13; J: TRBJ2-7; size: NA; D: NA; V: TRBV6-5; DNA: TGTGCCAGCAGTGAGGATCAAGACCTTTGGCAGTACTTC; CDR3: CASSEDQDLWQYF
length: 15; J: TRBJ2-1; size: NA; D: NA; V: TRBV28; DNA: TGTGCCAGCACCCCGAGGCAGGGCACCTACAATGAGCAGTTCTTC; CDR3: CASTPRQGTYNEQFF
length: 13; J: TRBJ2-1; size: NA; D: NA; V: TRBV5-1; DNA: TGCGCCAGCAGCTTGGTGGGGGACTTCGAGGAGTTCTTC; CDR3: CASSLVGDFEEFF
length: 17; J: TRBJ2-7; size: NA; D: NA; V: TRBV4-3; DNA: TGCGCCAGCAGCCAGGAAGCACGGACAGTGGGCTTCTACGAGCAGTACTTC; CDR3: CASSQEARTVGFYEQYF
length: 16; J: TRBJ2-3; size: NA; D: TRBD2; V: TRBV5-1; DNA: TGCGCCAGCAGCAGACCGACTAGCGGGGTCACAGATACGCAGTATTTT; CDR3: CASSRPTSGVTDTQYF
length: 15; J: TRBJ2-1; size: once; D: NA; V: TRBV7-2; DNA: TGTGCCAGCAGCTTAAGTCCAGCGGGCTACAATGAGCAGTTCTTC; CDR3: CASSLSPAGYNEQFF
length: 15; J: TRBJ1-2; size: NA; D: NA; V: TRBV5-6; DNA: TGTGCCAGCAGCCCACCCGGGACAATTAACTATGGCTACACCTTC; CDR3: CASSPPGTINYGYTF
length: 19; J: TRBJ1-5; size: NA; D: TRBD1; V: TRBV14; DNA: TGTGCCAGCAGCCAACGAGACAGGGGCGGATTCGGGCTTAATCAGCCCCAGCATTTT; CDR3: CASSQRDRGGFGLNQPQHF
length: 14; J: TRBJ2-7; size: NA; D: TRBD1; V: TRBV7-2; DNA: TGTGCCAGCAGATTTCCCGGGACAGGCTACGAGCAGTACTTC; CDR3: CASRFPGTGYEQYF
length: 15; J: TRBJ2-1; size: NA; D: NA; V: TRBV21-1; DNA: TGTGCCAGCAGCACTGACAGGAGCTCCTACAATGAGCAGTTCTTC; CDR3: CASSTDRSSYNEQFF
length: 16; J: TRBJ2-7; size: NA; D: TRBD1; V: TRBV27; DNA: TGTGCCAGCAGTATGCTACCGGGACAGGGGTCTCACGAGCAGTACTTC; CDR3: CASSMLPGQGSHEQYF
length: 14; J: TRBJ2-5; size: NA; D: NA; V: TRBV5-5; DNA: TGTGCCAGCAGCTTGGGGTCAGTTCAAGAGACCCAGTACTTC; CDR3: CASSLGSVQETQYF
length: 15; J: TRBJ1-1; size: NA; D: TRBD1; V: TRBV15; DNA: TGTGCCACCAGCCGAGGAGGACAGGGGAACACTGAAGCTTTCTTT; CDR3: CATSRGGQGNTEAFF
length: 15; J: TRBJ2-3; size: few; D: NA; V: TRBV5-1; DNA: TGCGCCAGCAGCCCAGGCGGACTCCGCACAGATACGCAGTATTTT; CDR3: CASSPGGLRTDTQYF
length: 13; J: TRBJ1-2; size: NA; D: TRBD1; V: TRBV15; DNA: TGTGCCACCACCGGGACAGCAGCCTATGGCTACACCTTC; CDR3: CATTGTAAYGYTF
length: 18; J: TRBJ2-1; size: NA; D: TRBD2; V: TRBV27; DNA: TGTGCCAGCAGTTTATCCCCCCTAGCGGGGCTCTCCTACAATGAGCAGTTCTTC; CDR3: CASSLSPLAGLSYNEQFF
length: 15; J: TRBJ2-4; size: NA; D: TRBD1; V: TRBV6-5; DNA: TGTGCCAGCAGTGGCCAGGGGGCATCCAAAAACATTCAGTACTTC; CDR3: CASSGQGASKNIQYF
length: 13; J: TRBJ2-1; size: NA; D: TRBD1; V: TRBV5-4; DNA: TGTGCCAGCAGACGGGACAGTTACAATGAGCAGTTCTTC; CDR3: CASRRDSYNEQFF
length: 14; J: TRBJ2-1; size: NA; D: TRBD2; V: TRBV6-5; DNA: TGTGCCAGCGGAAGGACTAGCGTTCGCGATGAGCAGTTCTTC; CDR3: CASGRTSVRDEQFF
length: 13; J: TRBJ2-7; size: NA; D: NA; V: TRBV9; DNA: TGTGCCAGCAGCGTAGACTCGTCCTACGAGCAGTACTTC; CDR3: CASSVDSSYEQYF
length: 12; J: TRBJ1-1; size: few; D: NA; V: TRBV7-8; DNA: TGTGCCACCTCTGGGGCGAACACTGAAGCTTTCTTT; CDR3: CATSGANTEAFF
length: 16; J: TRBJ2-2; size: NA; D: NA; V: TRBV27; DNA: TGTGCCAGCAGTTATTCAGCGGGCGCCGACACCGGGGAGCTGTTTTTT; CDR3: CASSYSAGADTGELFF
length: 15; J: TRBJ2-1; size: NA; D: TRBD2; V: TRBV19; DNA: TGTGCCAGTAGTATTATCCTAGCGGACTACAATGAGCAGTTCTTC; CDR3: CASSIILADYNEQFF
length: 15; J: TRBJ1-1; size: NA; D: TRBD1; V: TRBV6-5; DNA: TGTGCCAGCAGCCTACAGGGGACCATGAACACTGAAGCTTTCTTT; CDR3: CASSLQGTMNTEAFF
length: 15; J: TRBJ1-6; size: NA; D: NA; V: TRBV7-2; DNA: TGTGCCAGCAGCCCCCGGGAGGTTGGTAATTCACCCCTCCACTTT; CDR3: CASSPREVGNSPLHF
length: 14; J: TRBJ2-5; size: NA; D: NA; V: TRBV6-1; DNA: TGTGCCAGCAGTGAAGTAGGACTCCAAGAGACCCAGTACTTC; CDR3: CASSEVGLQETQYF
length: 12; J: TRBJ1-1; size: NA; D: NA; V: TRBV19; DNA: TGTGCCAGTAGTATAGAGGACAGAGCGGCTTTCTTT; CDR3: CASSIEDRAAFF
length: 16; J: TRBJ1-5; size: NA; D: TRBD1; V: TRBV7-8; DNA: TGTGCCAGCAGCTTAGAGGCGGGACAGCGGTATCAGCCCCAGCATTTT; CDR3: CASSLEAGQRYQPQHF
length: 15; J: TRBJ2-7; size: NA; D: TRBD1; V: TRBV5-1; DNA: TGCGCCAGCAGCTTTTCGAACTCACAGGGGAACGAGCAGTACTTC; CDR3: CASSFSNSQGNEQYF
length: 14; J: TRBJ1-2; size: NA; D: NA; V: TRBV21-1; DNA: TGTGCCAGCAGGACTGGGGGGGAATTCTATGGCTACACCTTC; CDR3: CASRTGGEFYGYTF
length: 14; J: TRBJ1-1; size: few; D: NA; V: TRBV5-1; DNA: TGCGCCAGCAGCTTGACCCAGACTAACACTGAAGCTTTCTTT; CDR3: CASSLTQTNTEAFF
length: 15; J: TRBJ2-3; size: NA; D: TRBD1; V: TRBV4-1; DNA: TGCGCCAGCAGCCATCCCGGACAGGGCACAGATACGCAGTATTTT; CDR3: CASSHPGQGTDTQYF
length: 13; J: TRBJ2-7; size: NA; D: NA; V: TRBV6-1; DNA: TGTGCCAGCAGTGAATCCCAACTCTACGAGCAGTACTTC; CDR3: CASSESQLYEQYF
length: 14; J: TRBJ2-7; size: NA; D: TRBD2; V: TRBV7-2; DNA: TGTGCCAGCAGCTACCTAAGCGGGAGGGACGAGCAGTACTTC; CDR3: CASSYLSGRDEQYF
length: 15; J: TRBJ1-2; size: NA; D: TRBD1; V: TRBV5-4; DNA: TGTGCCAGCAGCTTGATGGGGGGACAGGGGGCTGGCTACACCTTC; CDR3: CASSLMGGQGAGYTF
length: 15; J: TRBJ2-1; size: NA; D: NA; V: TRBV6-1; DNA: TGTGCCAGCAGTAGGCACTCACTGACTGACAATGAGCAGTTCTTC; CDR3: CASSRHSLTDNEQFF
length: 14; J: TRBJ1-1; size: NA; D: NA; V: TRBV28; DNA: TGTGCCAGCAGTCTAAACCAGGGGAAGGCTGAAGCTTTCTTT; CDR3: CASSLNQGKAEAFF
length: 19; J: TRBJ2-3; size: NA; D: TRBD2; V: TRBV9; DNA: TGTGCCAGCAGCGTAGGGTCTGGCGCTAGCGGGACAAGCACAGATACGCAGTATTTT; CDR3: CASSVGSGASGTSTDTQYF
length: 13; J: TRBJ1-3; size: NA; D: NA; V: TRBV5-1; DNA: TGCGCCAGCAGCTCGAGCTCTGGAAACACCATATATTTT; CDR3: CASSSSSGNTIYF
length: 13; J: TRBJ1-5; size: NA; D: NA; V: TRBV4-3; DNA: TGCGCCAGCAGCCACCAACTCAATCAGCCCCAGCATTTT; CDR3: CASSHQLNQPQHF
length: 18; J: TRBJ1-4; size: once; D: NA; V: TRBV4-1; DNA: TGCGCCAGCAGCCAGTCCACATTCGCAGAAGCAACTAATGAAAAACTGTTTTTT; CDR3: CASSQSTFAEATNEKLFF
length: 16; J: TRBJ2-3; size: once; D: TRBD2; V: TRBV6-6; DNA: TGTGCCAGCAGTATTGGGACTAGCGGGGAGACAGATACGCAGTATTTT; CDR3: CASSIGTSGETDTQYF
length: 17; J: TRBJ2-2; size: NA; D: TRBD1; V: TRBV11-1; DNA: TGTGCCAGCAGCCCCACCGACAGGGGGCCCGACACCGGGGAGCTGTTTTTT; CDR3: CASSPTDRGPDTGELFF
length: 16; J: TRBJ2-2; size: NA; D: NA; V: TRBV6-1; DNA: TGTGCCAGCAGTGAAGCCCTAAGAGGGCAGAACGGGGAGCTGTTTTTT; CDR3: CASSEALRGQNGELFF